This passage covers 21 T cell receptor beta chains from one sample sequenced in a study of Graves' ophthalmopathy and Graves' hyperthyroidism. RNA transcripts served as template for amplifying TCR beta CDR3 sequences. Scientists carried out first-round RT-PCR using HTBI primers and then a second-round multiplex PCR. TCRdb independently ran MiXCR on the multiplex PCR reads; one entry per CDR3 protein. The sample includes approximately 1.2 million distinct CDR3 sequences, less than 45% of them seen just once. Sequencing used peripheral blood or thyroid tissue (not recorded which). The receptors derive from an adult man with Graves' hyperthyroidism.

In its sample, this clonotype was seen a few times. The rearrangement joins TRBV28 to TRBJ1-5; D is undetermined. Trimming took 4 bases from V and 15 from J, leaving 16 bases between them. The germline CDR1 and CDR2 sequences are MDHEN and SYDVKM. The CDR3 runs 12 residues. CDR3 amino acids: CASSWVGQPGHF. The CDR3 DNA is TGTGCCAGCAGTTGGGTCGGCCAACCGGGGCATTTT.

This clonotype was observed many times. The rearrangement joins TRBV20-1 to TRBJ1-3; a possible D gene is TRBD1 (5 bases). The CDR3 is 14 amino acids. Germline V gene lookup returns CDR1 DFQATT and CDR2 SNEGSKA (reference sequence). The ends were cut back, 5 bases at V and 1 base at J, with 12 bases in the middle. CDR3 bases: TGCAGTGCTGGGGACCAAAGGTCTGGAAACACCATATATTTT. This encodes CSAGDQRSGNTIYF.

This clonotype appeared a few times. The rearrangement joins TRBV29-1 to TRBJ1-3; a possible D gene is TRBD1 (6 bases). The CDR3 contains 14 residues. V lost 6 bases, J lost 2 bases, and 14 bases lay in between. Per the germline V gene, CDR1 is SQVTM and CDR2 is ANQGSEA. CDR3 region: CSVRDNWPGNTIYF. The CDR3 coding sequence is TGCAGCGTCCGGGACAACTGGCCTGGAAACACCATATATTTT.

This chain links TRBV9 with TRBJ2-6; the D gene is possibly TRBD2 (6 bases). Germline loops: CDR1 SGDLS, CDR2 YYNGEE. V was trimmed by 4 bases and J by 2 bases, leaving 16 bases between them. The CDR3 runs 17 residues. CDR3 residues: CASSPDRGSAGANVLTF. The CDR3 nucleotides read TGTGCCAGCAGCCCCGACCGGGGGTCCGCTGGGGCCAACGTCCTGACTTTC. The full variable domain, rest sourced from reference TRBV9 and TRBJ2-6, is DSGVTQTPKHLITATGQRVTLRCSPRSGDLSVYWYQQSLDQGLQFLIQYYNGEERAKGNILERFSAQQFPDLHSELNLSSLELGDSALYFCASSPDRGSAGANVLTFGAGSRLTVL.

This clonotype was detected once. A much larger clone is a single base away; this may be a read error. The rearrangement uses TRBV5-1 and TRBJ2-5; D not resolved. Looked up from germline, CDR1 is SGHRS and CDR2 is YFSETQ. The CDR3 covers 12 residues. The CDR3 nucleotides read TGCGCCAGCGGCTTCTTCCAGGAGACCCAGTACTTC. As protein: CASGFFQETQYF.

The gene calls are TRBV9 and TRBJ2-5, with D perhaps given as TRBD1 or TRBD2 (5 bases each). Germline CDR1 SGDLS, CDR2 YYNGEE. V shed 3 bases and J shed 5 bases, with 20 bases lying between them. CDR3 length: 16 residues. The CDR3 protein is CASSATGTPRGETQYF. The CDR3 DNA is TGTGCCAGCAGCGCCACCGGGACCCCCCGCGGGGAGACCCAGTACTTC.

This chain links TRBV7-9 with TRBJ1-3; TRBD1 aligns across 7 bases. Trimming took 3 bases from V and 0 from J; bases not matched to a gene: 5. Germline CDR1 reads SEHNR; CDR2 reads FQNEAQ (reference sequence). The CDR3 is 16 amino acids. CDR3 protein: CASSLGQTTSGNTIYF. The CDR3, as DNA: TGTGCCAGCAGCTTGGGACAGACAACCTCTGGAAACACCATATATTTT.

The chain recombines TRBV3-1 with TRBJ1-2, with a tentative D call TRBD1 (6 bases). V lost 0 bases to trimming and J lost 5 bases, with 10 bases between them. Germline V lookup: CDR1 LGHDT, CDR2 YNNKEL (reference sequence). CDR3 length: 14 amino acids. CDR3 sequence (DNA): TGTGCCAGCAGCCAAGAGGGGGGCTGGTATGGCTACACCTTC. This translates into CASSQEGGWYGYTF. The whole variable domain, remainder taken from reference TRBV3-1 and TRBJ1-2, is DTAVSQTPKYLVTQMGNDKSIKCEQNLGHDTMYWYKQDSKKFLKIMFSYNNKELIINETVPNRFSPKSPDKAHLNLHINSLELGDSAVYFCASSQEGGWYGYTFGSGTRLTVV.

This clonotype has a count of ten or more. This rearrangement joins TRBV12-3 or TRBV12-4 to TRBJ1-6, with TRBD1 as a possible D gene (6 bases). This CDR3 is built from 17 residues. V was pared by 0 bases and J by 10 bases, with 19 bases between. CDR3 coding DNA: TGTGCCAGCAGTTTAGCGCTTCCCAGGGGATTTCGGTCACCCCTCCACTTT. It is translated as CASSLALPRGFRSPLHF.

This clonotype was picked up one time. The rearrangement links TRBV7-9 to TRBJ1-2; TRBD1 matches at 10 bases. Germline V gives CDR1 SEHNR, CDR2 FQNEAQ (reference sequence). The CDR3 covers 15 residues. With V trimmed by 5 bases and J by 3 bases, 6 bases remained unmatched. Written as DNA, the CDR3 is TGTGCCAGCAGCAGTGGACAGGGGGTCGACTATGGCTACACCTTC. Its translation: CASSSGQGVDYGYTF.

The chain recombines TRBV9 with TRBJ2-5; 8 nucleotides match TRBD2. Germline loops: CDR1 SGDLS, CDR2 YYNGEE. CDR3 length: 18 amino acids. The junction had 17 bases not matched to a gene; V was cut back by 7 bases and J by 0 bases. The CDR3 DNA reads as TGTGCCAGCTCACCACGGTCCGGGGGTAGCGGGAACCAAGAGACCCAGTACTTC. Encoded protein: CASSPRSGGSGNQETQYF.

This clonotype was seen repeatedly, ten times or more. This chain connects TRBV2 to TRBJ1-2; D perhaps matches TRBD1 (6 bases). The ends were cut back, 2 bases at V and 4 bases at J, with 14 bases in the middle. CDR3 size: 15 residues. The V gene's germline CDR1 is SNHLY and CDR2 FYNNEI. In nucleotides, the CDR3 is TGTGCCAGCAGTGAATACAGGGATTTGTCCTATGGCTACACCTTC. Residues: CASSEYRDLSYGYTF. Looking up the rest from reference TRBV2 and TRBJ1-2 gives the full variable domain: EPEVTQTPSHQVTQMGQEVILRCVPISNHLYFYWYRQILGQKVEFLVSFYNNEISEKSEIFDDQFSVERPDGSNFTLKIRSTKLEDSAMYFCASSEYRDLSYGYTFGSGTRLTVV.

This chain's CDR3 is CAWSTMGQEYNSPLHF. The CDR3 coding sequence is TGTGCCTGGAGCACTATGGGACAGGAGTATAATTCACCCCTCCACTTT. This chain uses TRBV30 with TRBJ1-6; 8 bases align to TRBD1. This CDR3 has 16 amino acids. The V and J ends lost 3 bases and 4 bases, in that order; junction bases with no gene match: 8. Germline V gene sequence: CDR1 GTSNPN, CDR2 SVGIG (reference sequence).

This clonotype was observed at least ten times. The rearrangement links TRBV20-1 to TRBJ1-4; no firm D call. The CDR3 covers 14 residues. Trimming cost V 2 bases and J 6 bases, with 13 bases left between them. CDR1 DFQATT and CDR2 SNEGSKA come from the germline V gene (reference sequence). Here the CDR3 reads CSARPSGGDEKLFF. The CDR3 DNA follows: TGCAGTGCTAGACCATCAGGAGGTGATGAAAAACTGTTTTTT.

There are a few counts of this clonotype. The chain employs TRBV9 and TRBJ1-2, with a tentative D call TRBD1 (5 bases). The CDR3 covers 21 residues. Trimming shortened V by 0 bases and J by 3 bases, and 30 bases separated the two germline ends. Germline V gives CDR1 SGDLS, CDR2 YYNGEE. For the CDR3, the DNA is TGTGCCAGCAGCGTAGGCGGTGGGGCCCGGTTTCTTGGCCCGGACCACTATGGCTACACCTTC. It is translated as CASSVGGGARFLGPDHYGYTF.

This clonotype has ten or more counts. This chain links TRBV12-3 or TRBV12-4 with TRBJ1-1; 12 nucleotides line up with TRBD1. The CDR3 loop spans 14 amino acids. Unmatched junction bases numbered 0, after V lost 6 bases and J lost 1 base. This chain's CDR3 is CASRGQGANTEAFF. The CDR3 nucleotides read TGTGCCAGCAGGGGACAGGGGGCGAACACTGAAGCTTTCTTT.

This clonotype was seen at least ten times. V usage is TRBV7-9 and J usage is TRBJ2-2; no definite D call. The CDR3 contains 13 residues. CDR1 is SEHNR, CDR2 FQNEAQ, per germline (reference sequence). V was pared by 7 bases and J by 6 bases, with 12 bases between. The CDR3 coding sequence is TGTGCCAGCACCTCAAAGTCCCCCGGGGAGCTGTTTTTT. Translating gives CASTSKSPGELFF.

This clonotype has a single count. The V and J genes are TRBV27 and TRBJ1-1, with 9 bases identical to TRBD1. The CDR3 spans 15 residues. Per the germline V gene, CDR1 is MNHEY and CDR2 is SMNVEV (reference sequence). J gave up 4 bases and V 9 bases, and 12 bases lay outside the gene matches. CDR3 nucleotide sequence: TGTGCCAGTTGGACAGGGGAACAGCGGAGCACTGAAGCTTTCTTT. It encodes CASWTGEQRSTEAFF.

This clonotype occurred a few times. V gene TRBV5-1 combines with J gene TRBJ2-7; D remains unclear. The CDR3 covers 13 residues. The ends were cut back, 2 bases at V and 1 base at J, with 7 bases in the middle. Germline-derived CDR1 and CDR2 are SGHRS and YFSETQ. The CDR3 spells CASSFSLSYEQYF. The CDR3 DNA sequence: TGCGCCAGCAGCTTCAGTTTGTCCTACGAGCAGTACTTC.

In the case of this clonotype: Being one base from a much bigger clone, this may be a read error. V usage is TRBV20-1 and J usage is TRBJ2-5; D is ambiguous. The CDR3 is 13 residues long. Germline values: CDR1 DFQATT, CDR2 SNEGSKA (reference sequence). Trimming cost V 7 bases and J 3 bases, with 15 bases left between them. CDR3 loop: CSGGSEFEETQYF. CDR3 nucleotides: TGCAGTGGGGGTTCCGAGTTCGAAGAGACCCAGTACTTC.

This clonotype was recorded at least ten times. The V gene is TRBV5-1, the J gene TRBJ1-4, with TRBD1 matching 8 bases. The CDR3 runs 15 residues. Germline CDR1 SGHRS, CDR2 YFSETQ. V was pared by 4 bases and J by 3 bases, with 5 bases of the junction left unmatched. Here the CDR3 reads CASSTDRAPNEKLFF. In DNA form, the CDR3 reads TGCGCCAGCAGCACGGACAGGGCCCCTAATGAAAAACTGTTTTTT.